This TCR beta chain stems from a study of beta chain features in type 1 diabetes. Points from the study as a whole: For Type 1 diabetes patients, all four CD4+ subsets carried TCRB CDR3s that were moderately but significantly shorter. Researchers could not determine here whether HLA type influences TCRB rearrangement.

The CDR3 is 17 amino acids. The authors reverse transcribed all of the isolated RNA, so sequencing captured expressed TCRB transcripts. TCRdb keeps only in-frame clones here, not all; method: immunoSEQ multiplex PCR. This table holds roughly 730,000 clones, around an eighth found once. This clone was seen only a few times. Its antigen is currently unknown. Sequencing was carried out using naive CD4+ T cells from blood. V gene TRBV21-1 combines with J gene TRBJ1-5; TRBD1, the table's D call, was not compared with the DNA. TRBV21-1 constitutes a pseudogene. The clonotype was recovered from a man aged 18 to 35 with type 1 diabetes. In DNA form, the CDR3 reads TGTGCCAGCAGCAAAGTAGCGAGACAGGGAGTCAATCAGCCCCAGCATTTT. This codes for CASSKVARQGVNQPQHF.